The T cell receptor (beta chain) under discussion was sequenced for a study of cytomegalovirus exposure and HLA in healthy donors. Study observations and caveats: The investigators catalogued 150 to 200 TCR beta chains as cytomegalovirus-associated. High specificity and sensitivity for cytomegalovirus status were reported for the classifier.

A remark on this clone: What it binds is not known.

Both 60 Vbeta primers and 13 Jbeta primers went into the PCR. Sequencing was performed with immunoSEQ multiplex PCR; in TCRdb, only in-frame clones are kept and a portion is missing. The table has around 150,000 clones, more than 75% seen once. Losses at the gene ends were 6 bases for V and 5 bases for J; bases not matched to a gene: 5. CDR3 length: 14 amino acids. Germline V gene lookup returns CDR1 MNHEY and CDR2 SMNVEV (reference sequence). This chain links TRBV27 with TRBJ1-5; 9 positions agree with TRBD1. The specimen sequenced was PBMCs. The source is a man aged 50-59 years in good health and CMV-seronegative. The CDR3 reads CASRPGQGDQPQHF. CDR3 nucleotide sequence: TGTGCCAGCAGGCCGGGACAGGGTGATCAGCCCCAGCATTTT.